This TCR beta chain originates from a study of cytomegalovirus exposure and HLA in healthy donors (dated by TCRdb to the late 2010s). In the study overall: According to an earlier analysis of 587 of the donors, 200 million or so T cells yielded 100 million or so unique TCR beta sequences and 276 Gb of sequence data. An early release covering approximately 600 HLA-typed donors comprised around 300 gigabases of sequencing data and tens of millions of unique TCR sequences. The genetic ancestry cluster associated with self-reported Caucasian donors included 81% of the roughly 390 genotyped donors. The study was designed to test whether signatures of past pathogen exposure could be identified by cataloging public T cell receptors. The study profiled the T cell repertoires of under 700 subjects by immunosequencing and related them to cytomegalovirus serostatus. Besides the first cohort of 500 to 700 subjects, a separate validation cohort made up of roughly 120 different subjects was used. To predict cytomegalovirus infection status, the study combined high-throughput TCR immunosequencing, statistical association of individual TCRs with disease status, and machine learning. To study patterns of TCR occurrence, a later analysis re-analyzed previously published TCR beta repertoires from around 660 donors and added high-resolution HLA genotyping. The later analysis used no new phenotypic data to find candidate immune exposures, relying instead on TCR beta sequences and their occurrence across donors. An earlier analysis of approximately 500 of the donors applied high-throughput TCR beta sequencing to assess whether each TCR beta V gene segment acted as functional or pseudogenic. Alongside the repertoire data, information on donor age, sex, ethnicity and CMV serostatus was compiled. A later genetic analysis took genome-wide SNP genotypes for about 65% of the roughly 670 donors and used that subset as a discovery cohort. Every repertoire in the discovery cohort had been generated on one and the same sequencing platform. HLA typing included class I and class II loci at four-digit resolution. Typing coverage differed by locus: A, B, C, DRB1 and DQB1 were typed in roughly 620-630 donors, DQA1 in roughly 500, DPA1 in around 600, and DPB1 in roughly 450. About five DR-DQ haplotypes were treated as single units for association and clustering because of strong linkage in the cohort. Among some 400 genotyped donors of the cohort, an average of around 250,000 unique TCR beta nucleotide sequences was sequenced per donor, of which 15% to 20% were non-productive.

The cohort was made up of about 670 healthy bone marrow donors. All cohort members were sampled while nominally healthy, although unrecorded immune exposures were likely present. The donor was CMV seronegative and belonged to the group of 352 seronegative cohort members. Each donor provided a peripheral blood sample, and peripheral blood mononuclear cells were used for TCR beta sequencing. The Qiagen DNeasy Blood Extraction Kit was used to extract genomic DNA from the blood cell samples. A word on this clone: Its antigen target is currently unknown. The input lacks base qualities; no much larger clone sits a single base away.

Library preparation used the immunoSEQ multiplex PCR assay. The multiplex PCR relied on a mix of 60 forward primers for TCR Vbeta segments and 13 reverse primers for TCR Jbeta segments. Amplification of the CDR3 region of rearranged TCR beta genes was performed with a multiplex PCR assay on genomic DNA. Amplified TCR beta libraries were sequenced as 87-base-pair reads on the Illumina HiSeq System. The study's own analysis went as follows. A later analysis tallied roughly 76 million unique TCR beta chains across the 666 repertoires, and approximately 12 million of those chains were shared by two or more donors. A nearest-neighbor algorithm error-corrected the raw reads and collapsed the reads into unique sequences, merging closely related sequences to remove PCR and sequencing errors. To assign V, D and J gene segments, CDR3 sequences were aligned to IMGT reference sequences. For a sequence to be retained, a match of at least six nucleotides to both a V gene segment and a J gene segment was required. Rearrangements were called productive when the CDR3 lacked stop codons and stayed in frame with V and J; all others were non-productive. Following IMGT convention, CDR3 was defined as the stretch from the second conserved V-encoded cysteine up to the conserved J-encoded phenylalanine. The earlier analysis of about 500 of the donors excluded sequences that lacked an unambiguous match to a single V gene segment. An earlier analysis of approximately 590 of the donors classified V segments as functional when productive rearrangements were above 56.7% and as segregating when the standard deviation between donors was above 5%. A statistical classification framework was built to diagnose cytomegalovirus status from the catalog of TCR beta chain sequences. V and J gene assignment, in a later analysis, came from comparing TCR nucleotide sequences with IMGT/GENE-DB human TR gene sequences. The TCRdist pipeline was used in a later analysis to assign CDR3 sequences and most-parsimonious VDJ recombination scenarios. In a later analysis, each TCR beta chain was defined by its CDR3 amino acid sequence together with its V-gene family, and reads without a unique V-gene family were excluded. To address suspected cross-contamination and a sequencing artifact, a later analysis removed 550 to 750 highly shared, low-generation-probability nucleotide sequences. In a later analysis, a clonal expansion index was calculated for each public chain from normalized within-repertoire ranks of inferred template counts. In a later analysis, generation probabilities were computed with a VDJ recombination model fitted to out-of-frame rearrangements, and the resulting probabilities were checked against IGoR. In a later analysis, TCR-TCR, TCR-HLA and TCR-CMV co-occurrence was scored with hypergeometric tests, and a repertoire-size bias correction was applied to TCR pairs. In a later analysis, false discovery rates were estimated by permuting HLA or CMV assignments 20 times. In a later analysis, co-occurring TCRs were grouped with DBSCAN, and TCRdist sequence similarity was added when clustering was performed within HLA-allele-positive subsets. Co-occurrence clustering excluded repertoires with fewer than 30,000 or more than 120,000 public chains, plus five with anomalous nucleotide sharing. TCRdb obtained this table from immuneACCESS and retained in-frame rearrangements with V and J assigned. These tables miss some clones; where compared with another copy, unresolved V genes account for less than half of the shortfall, and the remainder is unexplained. V, J and clone size are those of that table, while D and trimming were read from the DNA. The sample has over 85,000 clones on record, approximately 80% of them singletons. Of the sample, about 3.5% is held by the ten largest clones.

The germline V gene encodes CDR1 DFQATT and CDR2 SNEGSKA (reference sequence). Clipping removes 6 bases from V and 14 bases from J, with 4 as the unmatched junction base count. There are 9 amino acids in the CDR3, from cysteine to phenylalanine inclusive. This entry keeps only the CDR3 DNA: 27 bases, framed from base 1. The study at large found these results: In a later analysis, most CMV-associated TCR beta chains were found to appear HLA-restricted, with HLA associations seemingly driven largely by CMV exposure. A further reported finding was that TCR beta sequences accurately predicted the HLA-A and HLA-B alleles for most subjects in the first cohort. Roughly uniform sequencing depth across donors was assumed in presence/absence analyses, although this assumption may not hold. Specific HLA alleles were associated with roughly 16,000 TCR beta sequences at a false discovery rate of 0.05 in a later analysis. The cohort was sequenced for TCR beta chains only, and without alpha or paired-chain data the features that could be detected were limited. Correlated functional status among segregating V segments might reflect linkage disequilibrium, but an unknown experimental factor could not be ruled out. Immune exposure information for the cohort was limited to CMV serostatus. A later analysis reported that several top co-occurrence clusters appeared linked to parvovirus B19, influenza, CMV and Epstein-Barr virus. Cytomegalovirus status was reported to be diagnosed by the classifier with high specificity and sensitivity in both the original and validation cohorts. The study gave a list of 150 to 200 TCR beta chains associated with cytomegalovirus. Some IMGT-functional V segments, including TRBV6-2 and TRBV6-3, could not be told apart with the 87-base-pair reads, so those segments were excluded. In a later analysis, the rate of TCR association differed among HLA loci, with DRB1 alleles having the most associated TCRs and HLA-C alleles having the fewest. According to the authors, the approach could potentially be generalized to other disease states and immunological phenotypes. A later analysis found that HLA-associated TCR beta chains were more clonally expanded and had lower generation probabilities than equally common non-associated chains. A group of highly shared sequence variants was considered likely to be a technical artifact of the sequencing pipeline. An association between a missense DCLRE1C variant and V-gene and J-gene trimming of TCR beta chains was found in a later genetic analysis and replicated in an independent cohort. Across donors, most TCR sequences were observed very rarely, whereas some public TCRs were present in many individuals. An earlier analysis of 450 to 750 of the donors showed that most TCR beta V segments appeared in productive rearrangements either about 87% or about 30% of the time, which broadly matched IMGT annotations. A few of the identified cytomegalovirus-associated TCR beta chains were confirmed in vitro to be specific for cytomegalovirus antigens. Because HLA typing was missing for some donors at each locus, association tests included only the typed subset. Strong co-occurrence of HLA alleles, especially DR and DQ, made assigning TCR associations to individual alleles difficult. Some 15 rarely observed V segments, including chromosome 9 orphons, were excluded from the earlier analysis of a few hundred of the donors because counts were too low. In a later genetic analysis, fewer N-insertions in productive TCRs were reported among donors in an Asian-associated ancestry cluster than the approximately 630-donor mean.

The sequence came from a man aged 40-49 years in good health and CMV-seronegative. The chain is assembled from TRBV20-1 and TRBJ2-5; TRBD1 agrees with 9 junctional bases. The source material was PBMCs. The CDR3 loop reads CSAGTGPYF. The DNA sequence is TGCAGTGCAGGGACAGGGCCATACTTC.